This TCR beta chain came from a study of blood T cells in healthy people across ages. Per sample, a minimum of 7 million PBMCs were isolated. The CDR3 runs 16 residues. The germline V gene encodes CDR1 SQVTM and CDR2 ANQGSEA. The V end lost 4 bases, the J end lost 2 bases, and 20 bases lay between the germline ends. Primed by a sample-barcoded 5' primer and a J-beta primer mix, a second PCR proceeded for 7 to 11 cycles. TCRdb re-analysed the 5' RACE reads in MiXCR, keeping a single row per CDR3 protein. The table has 800,000 to 1,300,000 distinct CDR3 sequences, roughly 24% seen once. The data were also submitted as part of a second study, on T cells of mothers and their children. That source reports: The overlap seen between related mothers and children slightly exceeded that of unrelated pairs, though not significantly.

The TCR sequence derives from a girl between 2 and 10 years old in good health. The chain joins TRBV29-1 to TRBJ2-5, with D perhaps matching TRBD1 (6 bases). Sequenced material: blood. CDR3 loop: CSVVGPGQRSQETQYF. DNA for the CDR3: TGCAGCGTTGTGGGCCCTGGACAGAGATCGCAAGAGACCCAGTACTTC.